This T cell receptor beta chain was sequenced in a study of human T cells and chemical hapten exposure. Background on the study: Largely, small differences in pooled library volume made per-sample TCR yields vary.

Sample time point: patch test 2, 6 weeks after DPC sensitization. Regarding treatment: therapeutic diphenylcyclopropenone sensitization with weekly scalp DPC. One entry per CDR3 protein, called by TCRdb with MiXCR from the RACE reads. The table lists about 350,000 distinct CDR3 sequences, about 6% of them singletons. V was trimmed by 4 bases and J by 3 bases, leaving 16 bases between them. Looked up from germline, CDR1 is MNHEY and CDR2 is SMNVEV (reference sequence). This CDR3 is 16 amino acids long. V is TRBV27 and J is TRBJ1-5; D may be TRBD1 (6 bases). The source was whole blood, collected in connection with sensitization to the hapten diphenylcyclopropenone (DPC). The source of this sequence is a woman younger than 35 with alopecia areata. Some clones in this sample may be carry-over from other donors' samples. CDR3 sequence reads: CASSSVQGGVNQPQHF. The CDR3 nucleotides are TGTGCCAGCAGTTCGGTACAGGGTGGTGTCAATCAGCCCCAGCATTTT.